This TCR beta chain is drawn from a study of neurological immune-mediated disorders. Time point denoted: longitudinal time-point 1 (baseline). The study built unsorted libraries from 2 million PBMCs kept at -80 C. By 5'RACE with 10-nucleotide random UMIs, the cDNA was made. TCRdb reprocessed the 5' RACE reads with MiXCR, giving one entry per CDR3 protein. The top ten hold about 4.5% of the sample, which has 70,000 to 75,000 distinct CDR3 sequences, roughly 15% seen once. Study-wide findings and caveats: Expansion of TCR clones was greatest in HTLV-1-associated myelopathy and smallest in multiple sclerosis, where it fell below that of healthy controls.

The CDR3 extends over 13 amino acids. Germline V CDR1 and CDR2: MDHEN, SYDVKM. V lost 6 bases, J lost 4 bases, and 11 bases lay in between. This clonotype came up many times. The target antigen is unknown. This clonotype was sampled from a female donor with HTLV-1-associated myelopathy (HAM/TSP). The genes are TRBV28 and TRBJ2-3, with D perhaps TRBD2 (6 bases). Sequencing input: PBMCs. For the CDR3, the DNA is TGTGCCAGCAGGCAATGGGGGGCAGATACGCAGTATTTT. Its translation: CASRQWGADTQYF.